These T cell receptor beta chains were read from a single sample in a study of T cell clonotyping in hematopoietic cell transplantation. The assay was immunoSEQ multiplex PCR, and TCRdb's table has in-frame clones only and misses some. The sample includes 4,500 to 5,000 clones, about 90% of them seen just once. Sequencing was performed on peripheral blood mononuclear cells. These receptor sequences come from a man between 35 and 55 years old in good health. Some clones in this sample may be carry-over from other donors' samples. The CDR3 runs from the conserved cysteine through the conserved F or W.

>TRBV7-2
CASTTRARSSYNSPLHF
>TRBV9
CASSPAGYTEAFF
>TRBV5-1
CASSLISGVMNTEAFF
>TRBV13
CARLVTGVRKLFF
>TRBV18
CASSANRDSQPQHF
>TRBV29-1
CSVAGDGDTQYF
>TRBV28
CASSLLVGGGTSYEQYF
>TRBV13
CASSLILAGGNEQFF
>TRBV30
CAWSVRGQGELFF
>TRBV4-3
CASSQDMGGAWNSPLHF
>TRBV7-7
CASSSSGYQETQYF
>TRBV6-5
CASRPNGGSPLHF
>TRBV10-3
CAISESRANYGYTF
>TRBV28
CASRGQGGTEAFF
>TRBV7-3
CASSPGQGAAAQYF
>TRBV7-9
CAGGTSNEQFF
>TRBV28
CASSLATGTGYNEQFF
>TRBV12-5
CASGLGLISYEQYF
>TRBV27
CASSLRTSGWSSYEQYF
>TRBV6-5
CASSYSDGDTGELFF